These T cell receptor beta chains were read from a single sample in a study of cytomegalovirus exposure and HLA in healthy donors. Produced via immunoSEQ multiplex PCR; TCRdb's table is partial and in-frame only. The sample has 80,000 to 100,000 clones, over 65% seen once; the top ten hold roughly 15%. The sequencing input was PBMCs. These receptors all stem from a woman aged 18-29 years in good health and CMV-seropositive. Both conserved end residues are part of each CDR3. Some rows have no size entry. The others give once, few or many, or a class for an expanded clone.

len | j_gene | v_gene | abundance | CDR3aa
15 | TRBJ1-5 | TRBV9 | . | CASSRDRGANQPQHF
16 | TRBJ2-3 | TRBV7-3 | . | CASSLAGGTGTDTQYF
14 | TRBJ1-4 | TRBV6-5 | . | CASSGQGTNEKLFF
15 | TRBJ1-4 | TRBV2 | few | CASSSDRGLNEKLFF
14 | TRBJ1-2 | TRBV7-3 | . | CASSLTGQSYGYTF
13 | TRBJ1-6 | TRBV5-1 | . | CASSLVGTPPLHF
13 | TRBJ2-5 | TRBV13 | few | CASSLGGGASVDF
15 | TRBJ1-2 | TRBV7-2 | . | CASSPDGQGIYGYTF
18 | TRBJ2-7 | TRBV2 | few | CASSPGLAGPWGEYEQYF
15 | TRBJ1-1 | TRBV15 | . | CATSSEGDGDTEAFF
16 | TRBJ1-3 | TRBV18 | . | CASSPLTPSSGNTIYF
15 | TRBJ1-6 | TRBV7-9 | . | CASSPVRQGDSPLHF
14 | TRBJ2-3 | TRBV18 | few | CASSPGAGADTQYF
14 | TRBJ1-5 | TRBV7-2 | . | CASSSDRSNQPQHF
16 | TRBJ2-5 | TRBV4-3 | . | CASSQGAGGPGETQYF
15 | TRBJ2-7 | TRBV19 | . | CASSRVVRGAYEQYF
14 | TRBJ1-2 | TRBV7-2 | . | CASSLGLRRGGYTF
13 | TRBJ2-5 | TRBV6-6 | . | CASSPGGGETQYF
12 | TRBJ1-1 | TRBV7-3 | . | CASSLTRTEAFF
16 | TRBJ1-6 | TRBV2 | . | CASLLAGGSYNSPLHF
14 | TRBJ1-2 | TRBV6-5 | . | CASSYSRRDDGYTF
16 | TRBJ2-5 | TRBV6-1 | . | CASSEITSGREETQYF
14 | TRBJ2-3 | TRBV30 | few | CAWSWRSGTDTQYF